Shown below are 3 T cell receptor beta chains from a single sample sequenced in a study of metastatic and nonmetastatic thyroid tumors. TCRdb re-called clones from the PCR reads using MiXCR. This sample has about 89,000 clones, with around an eighth found just once. None of the patients had undergone any treatment ahead of thyroid surgery. The source material was tumor tissue. Source of these receptors: a female donor with papillary thyroid cancer or a benign thyroid nodule (not recorded which). Some clones in this sample may be carry-over from other donors' samples.

The chain employs TRBV11-2 and TRBJ2-7; D is ambiguous. The germline gives CDR1 SGHAT, CDR2 FQNNGV. With 1 base removed from V and 4 bases from J, the gap between germline ends came to 11 bases. The CDR3 sequence is 14 residues long. This chain's CDR3 is CASSLGVGVYEQYF. CDR3 coding DNA: TGTGCCAGCAGCTTAGGAGTGGGCGTATACGAGCAGTACTTC.

This clone was recorded at least ten times. CDR3 loop: CASSPDGGPEQYF. CDR3 bases: TGTGCCAGCAGCCCCGACGGGGGCCCCGAGCAGTACTTC. This chain joins TRBV4-2 and TRBJ2-7, with D tentatively TRBD1 or TRBD2 (6 bases each). This CDR3 comprises 13 residues. The V end lost 4 bases, the J end lost 6 bases, and 13 bases lay between the germline ends. CDR1 is LGHNA and CDR2 is YNFKEQ in the germline V gene.

This clone came up a few times. The chain has TRBV29-1 and TRBJ2-2; 8 bases match TRBD1. V lost 6 bases, J lost 6 bases, and 9 bases stayed unmatched. The CDR3 totals 14 residues. Looked up from germline, CDR1 is SQVTM and CDR2 is ANQGSEA. The CDR3 loop reads CSVTGDGISGELFF. The CDR3 DNA reads TGCAGCGTGACAGGGGATGGTATATCCGGGGAGCTGTTTTTT.